This note documents a single T cell receptor beta chain sequence. Its antigen remains unidentified. The data originate from a study of shared clonotypes between healthy human individuals. Looking at the study overall: Used for every donor were three CD4 naive, three CD4 memory, two CD8 naive and one CD8 memory plate.

Germline V CDR1 and CDR2: MNHEY, SVGAGI. The CDR3 contains 13 residues. V lost 5 bases and J 3 bases, leaving 10 bases between the germline ends. Data came from immunoSEQ multiplex PCR; TCRdb stores just in-frame clones and leaves some out. The profile shows some 2,100,000 clones, about 93% of them singletons. General study points: Enrolling few donors narrowed the genetic and exposure-history diversity that was represented.

Terminally differentiated effector memory CD45RA+ cells were excluded by CCR7 positive selection of CD45RO-negative cells. Adults of Caucasian background living in Nashville, Tennessee made up all donors. The sample comprised naive CD8+ T cells from PBMCs. The TCR sequence derives from a man aged 18 to 35 in good health. Some clones in this sample may be carry-over from other donors' samples. V is TRBV6-5 and J is TRBJ1-1, with no clear D. CDR3 loop: CASSLFGDTEAFF. CDR3 in DNA: TGTGCCAGCAGTCTTTTTGGGGACACTGAAGCTTTCTTT.